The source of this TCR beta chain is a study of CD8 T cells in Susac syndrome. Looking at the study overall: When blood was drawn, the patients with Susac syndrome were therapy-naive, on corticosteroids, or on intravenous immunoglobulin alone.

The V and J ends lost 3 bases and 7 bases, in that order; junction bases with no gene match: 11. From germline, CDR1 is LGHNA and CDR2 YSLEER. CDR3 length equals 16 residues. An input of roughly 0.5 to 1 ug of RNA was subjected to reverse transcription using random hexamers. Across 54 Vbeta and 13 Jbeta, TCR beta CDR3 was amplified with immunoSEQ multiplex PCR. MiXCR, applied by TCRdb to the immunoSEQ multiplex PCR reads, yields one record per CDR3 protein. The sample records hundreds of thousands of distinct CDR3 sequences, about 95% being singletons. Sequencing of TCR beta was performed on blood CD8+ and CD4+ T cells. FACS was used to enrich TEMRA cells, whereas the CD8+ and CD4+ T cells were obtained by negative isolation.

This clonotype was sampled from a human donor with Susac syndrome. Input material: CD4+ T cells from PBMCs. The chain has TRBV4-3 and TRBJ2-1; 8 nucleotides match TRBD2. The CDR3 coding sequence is TGCGCCAGCAGCCAGGGACCGGGACTAGGGGGGAATGAGCAGTTCTTC. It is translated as CASSQGPGLGGNEQFF.